This T cell receptor beta chain was found in a study of CD8+ T cells in alopecia areata. Overall study findings and caveats: Lesional scalp exceeded normal scalp in clonality, especially in alopecia totalis/universalis.

The V gene end was trimmed by 0 bases and the J gene end by 3 bases; junction bases not matched to a gene: 2. Germline loops: CDR1 MNHDT, CDR2 YYDKIL. The CDR3 has 15 amino acids. As the sequencing template, cDNA was produced by extracting RNA and reverse transcribing it. The method was immunoSEQ multiplex PCR; TCRdb's version includes in-frame clones alone and lacks a portion of them. Sampling found about 110,000 clones, none seen once. As to this clone: Its target is unknown. Gene names denote mouse genes. The read ends 4 residues shy of where the CDR3 ends; the end is completed using the germline J gene.

The V and J genes are TRBV17 and TRBJ2-5, with 8 bases matching TRBD2. The clonotype was recovered from a C3H/HeJ mouse with alopecia areata. The strain's MHC haplotype is H2-k. Sequencing was performed on lesional skin. CDR3 region: CASSRDGGVQDTQYF. CDR3 bases read: TGTGCTAGCAGTAGAGATGGGGGGGTTCAAGAC. Full variable domain (remainder filled in from reference TRBV17 and TRBJ2-5): DTTVKQNPRYKLARVGKPVNLICSQTMNHDTMYWYQKKPNQAPKLLLFYYDKILNREADTFEKFQSSRPNNSFCSLYIGSAGLEYSAMYLCASSRDGGVQDTQYFGPGTRLLVL.